The present T cell receptor (beta chain) was sequenced within a study of blood T cell repertoires in COVID-19. In the study overall: Whether acute or convalescent, the COVID-19 samples came from the United States, Italy and Spain.

The cohort comprised adults aged about 18 to 100 years residing in approximately 22 US areas. Participants had their cohort set by participant-reported clinical history. Original processing methods: Amplifying reference gene primers gave estimates of nucleated cell counts. Only in-frame clones appear in the TCRdb table, and some are missing; sequencing was by immunoSEQ multiplex PCR. The DNA was the basis for D and trimming; V, J and clone size are from that table. The sample holds around 200,000 clones, roughly 90% seen once. Germline-derived CDR1 and CDR2 are LNHDA and SQIVND (reference sequence). The CDR3 extends over 15 amino acids. Losses at the gene ends were 3 bases for V and 2 bases for J; bases not matched to a gene: 3.

V and J are TRBV19 and TRBJ2-3; 9 nucleotides align to TRBD1. The specimen was PBMCs or T cells enriched from blood (not recorded which). This receptor was obtained from a woman aged 35 to 49 with acute COVID-19. CDR3 nucleotides: TGTGCCAGTAGTATTGGACAGGGGCTCACAGATACGCAGTATTTT. This encodes CASSIGQGLTDTQYF.